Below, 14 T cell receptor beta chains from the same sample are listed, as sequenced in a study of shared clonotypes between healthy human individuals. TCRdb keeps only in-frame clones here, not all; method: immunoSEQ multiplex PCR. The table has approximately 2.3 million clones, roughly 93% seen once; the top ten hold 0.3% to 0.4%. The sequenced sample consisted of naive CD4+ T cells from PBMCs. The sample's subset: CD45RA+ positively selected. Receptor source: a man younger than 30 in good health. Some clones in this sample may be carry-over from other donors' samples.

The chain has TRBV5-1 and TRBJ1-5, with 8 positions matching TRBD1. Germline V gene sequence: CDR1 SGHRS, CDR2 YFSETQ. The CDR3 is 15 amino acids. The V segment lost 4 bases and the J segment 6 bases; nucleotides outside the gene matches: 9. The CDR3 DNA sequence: TGCGCCAGCAGCCCAGGGACAGGCCGGGGTCAGCCCCAGCATTTT. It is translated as CASSPGTGRGQPQHF.

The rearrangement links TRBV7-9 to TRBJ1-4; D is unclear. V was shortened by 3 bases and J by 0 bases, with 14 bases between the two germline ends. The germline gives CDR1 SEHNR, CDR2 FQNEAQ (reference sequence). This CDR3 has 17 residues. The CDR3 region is CASSLVFGEATNEKLFF. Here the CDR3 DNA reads TGTGCCAGCAGCTTGGTTTTCGGGGAGGCAACTAATGAAAAACTGTTTTTT. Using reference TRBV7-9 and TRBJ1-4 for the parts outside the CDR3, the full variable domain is DTGVSQNPRHKITKRGQNVTFRCDPISEHNRLYWYRQTLGQGPEFLTYFQNEAQLEKSRLLSDRFSAERPKGSFSTLEIQRTEQGDSAMYLCASSLVFGEATNEKLFFGSGTQLSVL.

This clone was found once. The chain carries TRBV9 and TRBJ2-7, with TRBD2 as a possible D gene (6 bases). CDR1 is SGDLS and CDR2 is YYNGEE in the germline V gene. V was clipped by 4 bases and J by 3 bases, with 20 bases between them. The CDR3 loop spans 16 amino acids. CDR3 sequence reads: CASSSSPGVAVYEQYF. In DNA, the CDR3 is TGTGCCAGCAGCTCCAGCCCGGGGGTAGCGGTCTACGAGCAGTACTTC.

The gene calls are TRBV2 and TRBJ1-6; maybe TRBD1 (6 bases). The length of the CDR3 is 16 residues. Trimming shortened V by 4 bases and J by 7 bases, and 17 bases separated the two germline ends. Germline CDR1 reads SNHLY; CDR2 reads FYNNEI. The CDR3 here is CASSGGQAVGNSPLHF. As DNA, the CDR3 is TGTGCCAGCAGTGGGGGGCAGGCGGTAGGGAATTCACCCCTCCACTTT.

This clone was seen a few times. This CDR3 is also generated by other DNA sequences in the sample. The CDR3 region has the DNA TGCGCCAGCAGCTTGGATGGAAACACCATATATTTT. It yields the protein CASSLDGNTIYF. The chain combines TRBV5-1 with TRBJ1-3; no reliable D call. There are 12 residues in the CDR3. Trimming shortened V by 0 bases and J by 3 bases, and 1 base separated the two germline ends. Germline V gives CDR1 SGHRS, CDR2 YFSETQ. Variable domain in full (rest from reference TRBV5-1 and TRBJ1-3): KAGVTQTPRYLIKTRGQQVTLSCSPISGHRSVSWYQQTPGQGLQFLFEYFSETQRNKGNFPGRFSGRQFSNSRSEMNVSTLELGDSALYLCASSLDGNTIYFGEGSWLTVV.

The DNA for the CDR3 is TGTGCCACCAAGGAGAGAAGCTCCTACGAGCAGTACTTC. Translated, it gives CATKERSSYEQYF. This chain links TRBV15 with TRBJ2-7; D unresolved. Germline CDR1 LNHNV, CDR2 YYDKDF (reference sequence). This CDR3 contains 13 residues. The V gene lost 7 bases and the J gene lost 0 bases, with 10 bases spanning the gap.

The CDR3 DNA is TGTGCCAGCAGGCATGACAGGGAAGGTCACGGAAACACCATATATTTT. Protein product: CASRHDREGHGNTIYF. The chain couples TRBV4-2 to TRBJ1-3; 7 positions agree with TRBD1. There are 16 residues in the CDR3. Germline assignment: CDR1 LGHNA and CDR2 YNFKEQ. The trim removed 6 bases at V and 4 bases at J, leaving 12 bases unmatched.

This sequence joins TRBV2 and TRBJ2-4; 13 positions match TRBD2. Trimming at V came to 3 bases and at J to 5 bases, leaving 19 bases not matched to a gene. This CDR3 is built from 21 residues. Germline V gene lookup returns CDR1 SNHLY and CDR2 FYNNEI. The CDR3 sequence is CASSERGQLAGGRRGQNIQYF. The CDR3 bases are TGTGCCAGCAGTGAGAGGGGCCAACTAGCGGGAGGGCGTAGGGGTCAAAACATTCAGTACTTC.

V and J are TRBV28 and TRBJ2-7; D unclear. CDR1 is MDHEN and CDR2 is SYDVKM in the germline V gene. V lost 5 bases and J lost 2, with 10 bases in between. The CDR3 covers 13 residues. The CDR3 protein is CASSLTVTYEQYF. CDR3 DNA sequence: TGTGCCAGCAGTCTGACGGTCACCTACGAGCAGTACTTC.

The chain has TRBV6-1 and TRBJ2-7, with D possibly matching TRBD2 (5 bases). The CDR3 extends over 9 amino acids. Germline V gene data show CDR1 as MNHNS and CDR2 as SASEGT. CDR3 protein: CASTRKGAV. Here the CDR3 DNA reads TGTGCCAGCACCCGAAAGGGAGCAGTC.

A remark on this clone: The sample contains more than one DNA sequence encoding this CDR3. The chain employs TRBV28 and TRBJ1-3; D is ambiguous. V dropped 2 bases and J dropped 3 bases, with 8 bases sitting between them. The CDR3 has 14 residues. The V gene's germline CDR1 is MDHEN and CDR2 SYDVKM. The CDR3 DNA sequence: TGTGCCAGCAGTTTAGGCAGGCTTGGAAACACCATATATTTT. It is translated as CASSLGRLGNTIYF.

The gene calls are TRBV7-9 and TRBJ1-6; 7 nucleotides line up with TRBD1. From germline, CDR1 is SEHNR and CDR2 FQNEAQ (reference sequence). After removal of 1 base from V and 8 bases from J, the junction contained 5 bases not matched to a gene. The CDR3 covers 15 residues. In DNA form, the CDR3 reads TGTGCCAGCAGCTTAGTCGCAGGGGGAGATTCACCCCTCCACTTT. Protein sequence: CASSLVAGGDSPLHF.

In DNA form, the CDR3 reads TGTGCCTGGCCAGGGGCGAGCAAAAACATTCAGTACTTC. Translated: CAWPGASKNIQYF. The chain employs TRBV30 and TRBJ2-4; D might be TRBD1 (6 bases). There are 13 residues in the CDR3. Trimming left V 5 bases short and J 3 bases short, with 11 bases between. CDR1 and CDR2 from the germline V gene are GTSNPN and SVGIG (reference sequence).

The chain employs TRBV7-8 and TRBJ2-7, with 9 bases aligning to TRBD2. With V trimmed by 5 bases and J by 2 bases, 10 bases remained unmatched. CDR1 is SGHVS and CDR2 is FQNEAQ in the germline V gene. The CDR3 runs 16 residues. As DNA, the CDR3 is TGTGCCAGCAGCCCCGTAGCGGGAGTTAGAGCCTACGAGCAGTACTTC. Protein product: CASSPVAGVRAYEQYF.